This T cell receptor (beta chain) derives from a study of cytomegalovirus exposure and HLA in healthy donors. Study-wide results and caveats: The authors assumed roughly uniform sequencing depth across donors for presence/absence analyses.

The germline V gene has CDR1 SGHDT and CDR2 YYEEEE. J was trimmed by 6 bases and V by 4 bases; bases with no gene match: 0. This CDR3 spans 12 amino acids. Amplification used 60 Vbeta primers and 13 Jbeta primers. Assay used: immunoSEQ multiplex PCR; TCRdb lists only in-frame clones, some missing. The sample records some 130,000 clones, about 66% being singletons. Details on this clone: Its antigen is not known.

The sequence derives from a human donor in good health. The sequenced sample consisted of PBMCs. This chain links TRBV5-6 with TRBJ2-2; TRBD1 aligns across 7 bases. CDR3 protein: CASSQGAGELFF. The DNA of the CDR3 is TGTGCCAGCAGCCAGGGGGCCGGGGAGCTGTTTTTT.